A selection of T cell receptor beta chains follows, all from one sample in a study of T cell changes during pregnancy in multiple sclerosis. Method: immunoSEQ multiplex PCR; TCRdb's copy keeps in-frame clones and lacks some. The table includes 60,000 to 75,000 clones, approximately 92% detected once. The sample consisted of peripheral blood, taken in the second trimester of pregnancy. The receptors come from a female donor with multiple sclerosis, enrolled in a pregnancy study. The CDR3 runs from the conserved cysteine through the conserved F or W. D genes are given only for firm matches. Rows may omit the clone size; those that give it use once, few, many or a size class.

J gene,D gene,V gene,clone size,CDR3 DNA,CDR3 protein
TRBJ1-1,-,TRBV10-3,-,TGTGCCATCATGCAGGGCTCTTTAAGCGACACTGAAGCTTTCTTT,CAIMQGSLSDTEAFF
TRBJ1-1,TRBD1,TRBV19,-,TGTGCCAGCGATCCAGGGGGAAGAGAAGCTTTCTTT,CASDPGGREAFF
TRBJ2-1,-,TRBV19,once,TGTGCCAGTAGTGGACTTCAAAGCTCCTACAATGAGCAGTTCTTC,CASSGLQSSYNEQFF
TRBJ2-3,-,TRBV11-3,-,TGTGCCAGCACCGTTGAGGATACGCAGTATTTT,CASTVEDTQYF
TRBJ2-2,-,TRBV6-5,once,TGTGCCAGCAGGGAACAGGGAGCGAACACCGGGGAGCTGTTTTTT,CASREQGANTGELFF
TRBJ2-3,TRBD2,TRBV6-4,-,TGTGCCAGCAGTGTCGCGGGGGGCACAGATACGCAGTATTTT,CASSVAGGTDTQYF
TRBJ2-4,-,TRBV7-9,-,TGTGCCAGCAGCTTAGCGATTGGGGGAGGCCCGAAAAACATTCAGTACTTC,CASSLAIGGGPKNIQYF
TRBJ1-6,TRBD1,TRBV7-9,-,TGTGCCAGCAGCTCAGGGGGACTTTCACCCCTCCACTTT,CASSSGGLSPLHF
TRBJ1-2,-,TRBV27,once,TGTGCCAGCAGTTCCTCACTAAACTATGGCTACACCTTC,CASSSSLNYGYTF
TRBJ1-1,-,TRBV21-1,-,TGTGCCAGCAGCAACGGGCCGGGAAGTCGGAACACTGAAGCTTTCTTT,CASSNGPGSRNTEAFF
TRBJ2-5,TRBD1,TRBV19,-,TGTGCCAGTAGTATAGGCAGGGGGACCCAAGAGACCCAGTACTTC,CASSIGRGTQETQYF
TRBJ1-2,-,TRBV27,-,TGTGCCAGCAGTTTTAGGAGGGGACGGGGAGCTAACTATGGCTACACCTTC,CASSFRRGRGANYGYTF
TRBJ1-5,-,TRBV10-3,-,TGTGCCATCCGACAGGATAGCAATCAGCCCCAGCATTTT,CAIRQDSNQPQHF
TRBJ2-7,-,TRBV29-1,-,TGCAGCGTCGAAGGGGCCCACGAGCAGTACTTC,CSVEGAHEQYF
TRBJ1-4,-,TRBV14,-,TGTGCCAGCAGCCAAGACCCACGGGGACTTGCAACTAATGAAAAACTGTTTTTT,CASSQDPRGLATNEKLFF
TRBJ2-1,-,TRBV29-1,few,TGCAGCGTTGGTAGGTTCGAGGGCGAGCAGTTCTTC,CSVGRFEGEQFF
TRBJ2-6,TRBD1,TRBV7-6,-,TGTGCCAGCAGCTTACTCTGGGGACAGGCGAGCTCTGGGGCCAACGTCCTGACTTTC,CASSLLWGQASSGANVLTF
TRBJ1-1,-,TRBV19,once,TGTGCCAGTAGTATAGGAACAGGGAGGGACACTGAAGCTTTCTTT,CASSIGTGRDTEAFF
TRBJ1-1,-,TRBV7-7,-,TGTGCTAGCAGCCAGGACAGGAACACTGAAGCTTTCTTT,CASSQDRNTEAFF
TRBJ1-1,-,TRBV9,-,TGTGCCAGCAGCCCCCGACTAACTCCGGGGACTGAAGCTTTCTTT,CASSPRLTPGTEAFF
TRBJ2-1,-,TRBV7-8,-,TGTGCCAGCAGCTTACTACAGGGACGGTACAATGAGCAGTTCTTC,CASSLLQGRYNEQFF
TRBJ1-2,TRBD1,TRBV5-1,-,TGCGCCAGCAGCTTGGGAGGACAGGGCTACTATGGCTACACCTTC,CASSLGGQGYYGYTF
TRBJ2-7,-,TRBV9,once,TGTGCCAGCAGCGTAGGGGAGGATCTGAGCTCCTACGAGCAGTACTTC,CASSVGEDLSSYEQYF
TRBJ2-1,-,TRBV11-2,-,TGTGCCAGCAGCTTAGGAGCCAGGGGTGGGGGCAGCTCCTACAATGAGCAGTTCTTC,CASSLGARGGGSSYNEQFF
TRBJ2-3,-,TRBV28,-,TGTGCCAGCAGTTTCGGGGGCACAGATACGCAGTATTTT,CASSFGGTDTQYF
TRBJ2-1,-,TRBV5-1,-,TGCGCCAGCAGCTTGCCCCTAGCCTACAAAGACAATGAGCAGTTCTTC,CASSLPLAYKDNEQFF
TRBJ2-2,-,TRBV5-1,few,TGCGCCAGCAGCCCCCAACCAGGGACCGGGGAGCTGTTTTTT,CASSPQPGTGELFF
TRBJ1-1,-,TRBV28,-,TGTGCCAGCAGTTCCCCCTCCCGCACTGAAGCTTTCTTT,CASSSPSRTEAFF
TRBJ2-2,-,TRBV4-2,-,TGTGCCAGCAGTAGCCCGGAGGGCACCGGGGAGCTGTTTTTT,CASSSPEGTGELFF
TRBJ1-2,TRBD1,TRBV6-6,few,TGTGCCAGCGGACAGGGAGTCTATGGCTACACCTTC,CASGQGVYGYTF
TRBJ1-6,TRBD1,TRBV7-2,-,TGTGCCAGCAGCTCCGAGACAGGGCGTAGTAATTCACCCCTCCACTTT,CASSSETGRSNSPLHF
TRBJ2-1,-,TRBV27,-,TGTGCCAGCAGTTTAATCCCGCACAGGGAACAGTTCTTC,CASSLIPHREQFF
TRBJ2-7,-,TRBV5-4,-,TGTGCCAGCAGCTCCCGGCGGGGCCTTCCAACCTACGAGCAGTACTTC,CASSSRRGLPTYEQYF
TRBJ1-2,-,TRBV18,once,TGTGCCAGCTCAATACGAGAGAACTATGGCTACACCTTC,CASSIRENYGYTF
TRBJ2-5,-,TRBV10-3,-,TGTGCCATCAGTGAGTTACAGGGTCGAGAGACCCAGTACTTC,CAISELQGRETQYF